The present T cell receptor (beta chain) was sequenced within a study of blood T cell repertoires in COVID-19. This CDR3 region has 13 residues. Germline V gene sequence: CDR1 KGHSH, CDR2 LQKENI. V lost 5 bases and J lost 13, with 20 bases in between. The repertoire was sequenced with immunoSEQ multiplex PCR; TCRdb's copy has only in-frame clones and lacks some. Found here are under 500,000 clones, more than 80% of them singletons; the top ten hold 1.1%. The sequenced sample consisted of PBMCs or T cells enriched from blood (not recorded which). The chain carries TRBV18 and TRBJ1-1, with a weak D call TRBD1 (6 bases). This TCR came from a man aged 30 to 39 who had recovered from COVID-19. The CDR3 DNA sequence: TGTGCCAGCTCAAGTTCCGAGGGTACACAGGGTTTCTTT. The encoded protein is CASSSSEGTQGFF.